This is a list of T cell receptor beta chains from one sample in a study of T cells in severe cutaneous drug reactions. TCRdb reworked the multiplex PCR reads into one entry per CDR3 protein, no DNA. The sample totals over 1,000 distinct CDR3 sequences. Input material: PBMCs. The receptors here all came from a human donor with a severe cutaneous adverse drug reaction. Both conserved end residues are part of each CDR3. Rows may omit the clone size; those that give it use once, few, many or a size class.

v_call	j_call	clone_size	cdr3_aa
TRBV9	TRBJ2-7	medium-sized	CASSVGDYNEQYF
TRBV4-1	TRBJ1-5	medium-sized	CASSQGLGGPFNQPQHF
TRBV5-1	TRBJ2-7	NA	CASTHAPGDEQYF
TRBV2	TRBJ2-7	NA	CASRDTDLSYEQYF
TRBV5-6	TRBJ2-2	NA	CASSLKGNTGELFF
TRBV18	TRBJ2-3	large	CASSWVRDTDTQYF
TRBV28	TRBJ1-2	medium-sized	CASSFGTNYGYTF
TRBV2	TRBJ2-1	NA	CASSPPRVDSYNEQFF
TRBV29-1	TRBJ2-5	NA	CSVGSFSSQETQYF
TRBV7-8	TRBJ2-7	medium-sized	CASSFAGTASYEQYF
TRBV20-1	TRBJ2-3	NA	CSARDPTGTDTQYF
TRBV6-5	TRBJ2-3	large	CASSYSSTDTQYF
TRBV10-3	TRBJ2-7	NA	CAISEEGKSYEQYF
TRBV5-1	TRBJ1-1	medium-sized	CASRDVLNTEAFF
TRBV5-5	TRBJ2-7	medium-sized	CASRGGTGLSYEQYF
TRBV24-1	TRBJ2-1	medium-sized	CATSDLTPDRRNEQFF
TRBV6-1	TRBJ2-3	medium-sized	CASSRRSSADTQYF
TRBV5-4	TRBJ2-7	medium-sized	CASSLASGYEQYF
TRBV28	TRBJ2-7	large	CASSAGTSVEQYF
TRBV10-2	TRBJ2-7	NA	CASSENRDVQYF
TRBV24-1	TRBJ1-5	medium-sized	CATLPRGAQHF
TRBV30	TRBJ1-1	NA	CASPRTGKTEAFF
TRBV5-1	TRBJ1-1	large	CASSFRGNTEAFF
TRBV7-9	TRBJ2-1	medium-sized	CASSLTGDYNEQFF
TRBV12-3/TRBV12-4	TRBJ2-5	medium-sized	CASMGQARETQYF
TRBV5-4	TRBJ2-3	medium-sized	CASSLGGDTQYF
TRBV28	TRBJ2-1	large	CASSLGTGSYNEQFF
TRBV28	TRBJ2-2	large	CASSRDRGDTGELFF
TRBV28	TRBJ1-1	large	CASSPGTEAFF
TRBV11-3	TRBJ2-1	medium-sized	CASSSGSDSYNEQFF
TRBV29-1	TRBJ1-1	NA	CSAIDRGKAEAFF
TRBV11-3	TRBJ2-2	large	CASSFSNTGELFF
TRBV7-6	TRBJ2-1	NA	CASSTPTPGDYPWEQFF
TRBV27	TRBJ2-1	medium-sized	CASRSSGIREQFF
TRBV27	TRBJ2-1	large	CASSLMDRVEQFF
TRBV5-1	TRBJ1-1	medium-sized	CASSWDRNTEAFF
TRBV2	TRBJ1-2	medium-sized	CASSVDRDYGYTF
TRBV25-1	TRBJ2-1	large	CASSAVGVWDEQFF
TRBV6-1	TRBJ2-7	medium-sized	CASSSRRVGDEQYF
TRBV13	TRBJ1-1	medium-sized	CASSFLTEAFF
TRBV7-9	TRBJ2-1	medium-sized	CASSLAGISGYNEQFF
TRBV5-4	TRBJ2-7	NA	CASSHRDSYEQYF
TRBV28	TRBJ1-2	medium-sized	CASTGKDYGYTF